One TCR beta chain is described in this entry. Its target is not known. Trimming removed 5 bases at V and 6 bases at J, with 8 bases between. CDR3 length equals 12 residues. Germline values: CDR1 SEHNR, CDR2 FQNEAQ (reference sequence). A second PCR, run for about 6 to 11 cycles, used a sample-barcoded 5' primer plus a J-beta primer mix. MiXCR was run by TCRdb on the 5' RACE reads, yielding one entry per CDR3 protein. The repertoire has around 800,000 distinct CDR3 sequences, about 42% of them found once; the top ten carry about a sixth. The data belong to a study of blood T cells in healthy people across ages. Study-level findings and limits: Age brought a roughly linear fall in TCR beta diversity measured per million T cells.

Those donating, healthy Caucasian individuals from Russia, were aged roughly 6 to 90. Isolating PBMCs gave at least 6.5 million of these cells per sample. This sequence was found in a man at least 80 years old in good health. The specimen sequenced was blood. V and J are TRBV7-9 and TRBJ2-1; no definite D call. The CDR3 sequence: CASSGVSNEQFF. For the CDR3, the DNA is TGTGCCAGCAGCGGGGTGTCCAATGAGCAGTTCTTC.